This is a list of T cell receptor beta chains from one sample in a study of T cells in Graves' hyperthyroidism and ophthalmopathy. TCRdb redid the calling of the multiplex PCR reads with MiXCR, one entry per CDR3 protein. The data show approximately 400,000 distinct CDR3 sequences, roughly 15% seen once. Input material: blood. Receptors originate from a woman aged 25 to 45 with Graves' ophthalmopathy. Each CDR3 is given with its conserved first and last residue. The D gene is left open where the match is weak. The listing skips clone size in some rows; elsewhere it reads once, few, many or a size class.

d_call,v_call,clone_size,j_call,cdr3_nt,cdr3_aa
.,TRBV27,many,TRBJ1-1,TGTGCCAGCAAACTGGGGGGGGGGACTGAAGCTTTCTTT,CASKLGGGTEAFF
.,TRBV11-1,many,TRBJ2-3,TGTGCCAGCAGCTTAGGTTTCGGGGGATACACAGATACGCAGTATTTT,CASSLGFGGYTDTQYF
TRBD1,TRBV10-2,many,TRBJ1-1,TGCGCCAGCAGATTAGACAGGGGCCGGGGCACTGAAGCTTTCTTT,CASRLDRGRGTEAFF
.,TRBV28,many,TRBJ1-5,TGTGCCAGCAGTTTCAGGTCCAGGGGCAATCAGCCCCAGCATTTT,CASSFRSRGNQPQHF
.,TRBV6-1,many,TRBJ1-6,TGTGCCAGCAGACCCGACTCCGCGGACAATTCACCCCTCCACTTT,CASRPDSADNSPLHF
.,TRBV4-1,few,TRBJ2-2,TGCGCCAGCAGCCAAGAAGCCGGGGTCCCCACCGGGGAGCTGTTTTTT,CASSQEAGVPTGELFF
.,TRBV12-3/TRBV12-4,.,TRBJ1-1,TGTGCCAGTTGGGACCGGAAAACTGAAGCTTTCTTT,CASWDRKTEAFF
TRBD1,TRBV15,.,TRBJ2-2,TGTGCCACCAGCAGCTTACCCCAGGGGGCAGGCGGGGAGCTGTTTTTT,CATSSLPQGAGGELFF
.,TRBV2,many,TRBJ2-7,TGTGCCAGCACTGGACAGTTCTACGAGCAGTACTTC,CASTGQFYEQYF
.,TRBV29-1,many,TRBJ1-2,TGCAGCTGTGTAGGGGGAAACTATGGCTACACCTTC,CSCVGGNYGYTF
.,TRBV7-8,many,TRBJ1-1,TGTGCCAGCAGTTCCCAGATTATGAACACTGAAGCTTTCTTT,CASSSQIMNTEAFF
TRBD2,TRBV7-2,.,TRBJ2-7,TGTGCCAGCAGCCCGGGACTAGCGGGAAGCGGCGAGCAGTACTTC,CASSPGLAGSGEQYF
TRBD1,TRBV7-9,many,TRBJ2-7,TGTGCCAGCAGCTTATTTACAGGGGGGTACGAGCAGTACTTC,CASSLFTGGYEQYF
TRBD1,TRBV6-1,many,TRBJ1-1,TGTGCCAGCAGTGAAGGGACAGGGGGCCGTACTGAAGCTTTCTTT,CASSEGTGGRTEAFF
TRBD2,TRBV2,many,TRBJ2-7,TGTGCCAGCAGTGAAGACTCGACTAGCGGGGGGAACATCTACGAGCAGTACTTC,CASSEDSTSGGNIYEQYF
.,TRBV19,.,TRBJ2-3,TGTGCCAGTAGTAAACCCACAGATACGCAGTATTTT,CASSKPTDTQYF
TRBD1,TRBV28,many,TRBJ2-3,TGTGCCAGCAGTTTAGGACAGGGTAATAGGGATACGCAGTATTTT,CASSLGQGNRDTQYF
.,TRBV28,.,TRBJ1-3,TGTGCCAGCTCAAAGTTGCACTCTGGAAACACCATATATTTT,CASSKLHSGNTIYF
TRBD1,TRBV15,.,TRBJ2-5,TGTGCCACCAGCAGACAGACAGGGTCTGGGGAGACCCAGTACTTC,CATSRQTGSGETQYF
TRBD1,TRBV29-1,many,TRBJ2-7,TGCAGCGCCTCGAGACAGGGGTACGAGCAGTACTTC,CSASRQGYEQYF
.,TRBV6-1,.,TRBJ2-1,TGTGCCATCGGGTTTAATCAAGACATTGAGCAGTTCTTC,CAIGFNQDIEQFF
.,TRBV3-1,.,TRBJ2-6,TGTGCCAGCAGCCAAATTTTTGGAACAAGGAGGACTGGGGCCAACGTCCTGACTTTC,CASSQIFGTRRTGANVLTF
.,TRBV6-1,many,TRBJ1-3,TGTGCCAGCAGTGAAGTAACAGGGATGAACACCATATATTTT,CASSEVTGMNTIYF
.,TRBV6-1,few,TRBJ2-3,TGTGCCGGCAGGACTTTCAGCATCGGCACAGATACGCAGTATTTT,CAGRTFSIGTDTQYF
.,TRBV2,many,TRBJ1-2,TGTGCCAGCAGTAGGACAGATTATGGCTACACCTTC,CASSRTDYGYTF
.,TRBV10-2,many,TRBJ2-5,TGCGCCAGCATATCGGGGGCGTTGGGAGAGACCCAGTACTTC,CASISGALGETQYF
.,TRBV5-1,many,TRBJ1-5,TGCGCCAGCAGCTTGGACCAGGGCGGCCGGCCCCAGCATTTT,CASSLDQGGRPQHF
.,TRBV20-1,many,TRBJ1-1,TGCAGCGGTTCCGCGTTAACTGAAGCTTTCTTT,CSGSALTEAFF
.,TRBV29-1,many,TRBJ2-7,TGCAGCGTTGACGAGCGGTCTTCCTACGAGCAGTACTTC,CSVDERSSYEQYF
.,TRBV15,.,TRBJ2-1,TGTGCCACCAGCAGACCCCCGGAGGGGCAGTTCTTC,CATSRPPEGQFF
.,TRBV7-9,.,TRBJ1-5,TGTGCCAGCAGCTTATCCCCAAGCAATCAGCCCCAGCATTTT,CASSLSPSNQPQHF
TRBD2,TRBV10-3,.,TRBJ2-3,TGTGCCATCAGTGAGTCGAAGGGACTAGCGGGGGGCACAGATACGCAGTATTTT,CAISESKGLAGGTDTQYF
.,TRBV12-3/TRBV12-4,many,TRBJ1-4,TGTGCCAGCAGTACCTCCCGGGACGGGTTTAGTGAAAAACTGTTTTTT,CASSTSRDGFSEKLFF
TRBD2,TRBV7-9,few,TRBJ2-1,TGTGCCAGCCATATCGGGGCGCGGGGGGGGGCCAATGAGCAGTTCTTC,CASHIGARGGANEQFF
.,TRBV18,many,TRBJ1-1,TGTGCCAGCTCACCACGGGCCGGGGATGGTACTGAAGCTTTCTTT,CASSPRAGDGTEAFF
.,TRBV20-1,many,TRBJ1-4,TGCAGTGCTAGAGCCCAACTCGGGGGGTCGAAAATGAGGAAACTGTTTTTT,CSARAQLGGSKMRKLFF
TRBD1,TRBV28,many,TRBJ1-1,TGTGCCAGCAGTTTGGCAGGACCACAGGGGCCTGAAGCTTTCTTT,CASSLAGPQGPEAFF
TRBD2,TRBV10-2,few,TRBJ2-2,TGCGCCAGCAGCGGACTAGCGGGGGCCACCGGGGAGCTGTTTTTT,CASSGLAGATGELFF
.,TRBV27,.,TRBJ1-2,TGTGCCAGCAGTTTATCGGTTGGGGGCACTTATGGCTACACCTTC,CASSLSVGGTYGYTF
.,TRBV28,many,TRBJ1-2,TGTGCCAGTCATACAGTAAACTATGGCTACACCTTC,CASHTVNYGYTF
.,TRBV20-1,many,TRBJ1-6,TGCAGTGCCAAATGGGACTTCTATAATTCACCCCTCCACTTT,CSAKWDFYNSPLHF
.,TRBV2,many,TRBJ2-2,TGTGCCAGCAGTGAGGTAGGACAGCCTAACACCGGGGAGCTGTTTTTT,CASSEVGQPNTGELFF
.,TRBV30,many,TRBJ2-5,TGTGCCTGGAGTGGGGGGCAAGAGACCCAGTACTTC,CAWSGGQETQYF
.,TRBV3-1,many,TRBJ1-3,TGTGCCAGCAGCCAAGTGGGGACCCGGGACACCATATATTTT,CASSQVGTRDTIYF
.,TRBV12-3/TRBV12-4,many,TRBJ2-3,TGTGCCAGCAGTTTACGCGCTGATGGAGATACGCAGTATTTT,CASSLRADGDTQYF
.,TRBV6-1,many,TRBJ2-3,TGTGCCAGCAGTGAAGCGAGGGGGGCGTCAGATACGCAGTATTTT,CASSEARGASDTQYF
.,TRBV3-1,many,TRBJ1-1,TGTGCCAGCAGCCAAGGTGTTGACAGACTAGCCGGACGCACTGAAGCTTTCTTT,CASSQGVDRLAGRTEAFF
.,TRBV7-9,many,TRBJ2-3,TGTGCCAGCAGATACGGCACAGATACGCAGTATTTT,CASRYGTDTQYF
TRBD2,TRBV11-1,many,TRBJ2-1,TGTGCCAGCAGCCCTAGGGCGGGGCGGGGGGGCCGCAATGAGCAGTTCTTC,CASSPRAGRGGRNEQFF
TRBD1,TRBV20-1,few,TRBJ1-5,TGCAGTGCTGCCACAGGGGTAGCCAATCAGCCCCAGCATTTT,CSAATGVANQPQHF
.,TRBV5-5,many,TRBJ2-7,TGTGCCAGCAGCTTGGGATCAGCGACCTTCGTCTACGAGCAGTACTTC,CASSLGSATFVYEQYF
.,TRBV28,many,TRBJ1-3,TGTGCCAGCAGTCCAAGCCCGGGAAACACCATATATTTT,CASSPSPGNTIYF
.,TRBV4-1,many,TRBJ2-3,TGCGCCAGCAGCCACTTAAGCCTCCAGGGGGGGGCGGGCGATACGCAGTATTTT,CASSHLSLQGGAGDTQYF
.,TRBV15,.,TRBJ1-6,TGTGCCACCAGCAGAGGGAGGGGGTCACCCCTCCACTTT,CATSRGRGSPLHF
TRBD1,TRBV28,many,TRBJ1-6,TGTGCCAGCATAAGTGGAAACAGGGGAAATTCACCCCTCCACTTT,CASISGNRGNSPLHF
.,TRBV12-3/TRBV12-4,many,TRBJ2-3,TGTGCCAGCAGTGGAAAACAGGGTTCCCCAGATACGCAGTATTTT,CASSGKQGSPDTQYF
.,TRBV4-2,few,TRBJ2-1,TGTGCCAGCAGCCAAGAATCAGGGGCGACAACAATGAACAATGAGCAGTTCTTC,CASSQESGATTMNNEQFF
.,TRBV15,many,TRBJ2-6,TGTGCCACCAGCAGCACAGGGAGGGTCTCTGGGGCCAACGTCCTGACTTTC,CATSSTGRVSGANVLTF
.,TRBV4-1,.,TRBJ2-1,TGCGCCAGCAGCGTGTCTAGTCCGACATACAATGAGCAGTTCTTC,CASSVSSPTYNEQFF